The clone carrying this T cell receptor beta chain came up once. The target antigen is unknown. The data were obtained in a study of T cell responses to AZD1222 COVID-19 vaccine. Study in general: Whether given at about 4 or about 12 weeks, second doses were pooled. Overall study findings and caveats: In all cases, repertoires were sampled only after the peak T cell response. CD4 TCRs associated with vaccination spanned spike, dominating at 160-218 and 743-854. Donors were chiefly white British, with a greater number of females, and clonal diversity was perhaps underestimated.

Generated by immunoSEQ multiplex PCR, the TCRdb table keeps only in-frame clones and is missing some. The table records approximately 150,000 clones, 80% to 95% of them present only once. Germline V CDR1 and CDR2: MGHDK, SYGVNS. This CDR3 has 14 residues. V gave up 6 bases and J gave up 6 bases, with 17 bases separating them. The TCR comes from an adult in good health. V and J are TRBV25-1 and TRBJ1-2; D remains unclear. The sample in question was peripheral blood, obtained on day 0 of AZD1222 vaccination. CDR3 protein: CASSSEYPRDGYTF. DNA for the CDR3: TGTGCCAGCAGCAGTGAATACCCTCGGGATGGCTACACCTTC.